Presented here are 4 T cell receptor beta chains from one specimen sequenced in a study of metastatic and nonmetastatic thyroid tumors. MiXCR was used by TCRdb to re-call the PCR reads. The table has about 14,000 clones, approximately 30% seen once. Prior to thyroid surgery, none of the patients had received any treatment. The specimen sequenced was tumor tissue. Receptors were obtained from a female donor with papillary thyroid cancer or a benign thyroid nodule (not recorded which). Some clones in this sample may be carry-over from other donors' samples.

The gene calls are TRBV20-1 and TRBJ1-6; D gene ambiguous. Trimming stripped 5 bases from V and 7 bases from J, with 15 bases between. CDR3 length equals 14 residues. CDR1 DFQATT and CDR2 SNEGSKA come from the germline V gene (reference sequence). The CDR3 DNA sequence: TGCAGTGCTCCCCGCCCGACCCGGAATTCACCCCTCCACTTT. Translation: CSAPRPTRNSPLHF.

This clone was recorded many times. The chain couples TRBV7-8 to TRBJ2-3; D is unresolved. Germline assignment: CDR1 SGHVS and CDR2 FQNEAQ. V was trimmed by 4 bases and J by 4 bases, leaving 9 bases between them. CDR3 length: 13 residues. The CDR3 loop is CASSSFSADTQYF. Here the CDR3 DNA reads TGTGCCAGCAGCTCCTTCTCAGCAGATACGCAGTATTTT.

V gene TRBV6-5 combines with J gene TRBJ1-6; 10 nucleotides match TRBD1. This CDR3 region has 17 residues. CDR1 is MNHEY, CDR2 SVGAGI, per germline. Trimming at V came to 0 bases and at J to 6 bases, leaving 5 bases not matched to a gene. The CDR3 coding sequence is TGTGCCAGCAGTTACTCTGGGACAGGGGTCGGTAATTCACCCCTCCACTTT. Translated, it gives CASSYSGTGVGNSPLHF.

This clone appeared once. V is TRBV7-2 and J is TRBJ2-2; 7 bases line up with TRBD1. The CDR3 contains 13 residues. From germline, CDR1 is SGHTA and CDR2 FQGNSA. V dropped 6 bases and J dropped 5; count of bases not matched to a gene: 3. The CDR3: CASRYRGTGELFF. CDR3 nucleotide sequence: TGTGCCAGCAGGTACAGGGGTACCGGGGAGCTGTTTTTT.